The next 14 T cell receptor beta chains were all read from a single sample in a study of radiation and T cells in renal cell carcinoma. Clones were read by immunoSEQ multiplex PCR, and TCRdb kept only the in-frame ones, dropping some. The sample includes approximately 22,000 clones, 80% seen only once; the top ten take roughly 37%. Time point of the sample: baseline pretreatment blood. Sample treatment: 15 Gy SBRT to primary tumor, nephrectomy 4 weeks later. The sample here was blood, taken from a patient whose treatment included radiotherapy and nephrectomy. The receptors stem from a man aged 55 to 70 with renal cell carcinoma.

The rearrangement links TRBV27 to TRBJ2-2, with 11 bases aligning to TRBD2. Germline V gene lookup returns CDR1 MNHEY and CDR2 SMNVEV (reference sequence). With V trimmed by 7 bases and J by 8 bases, 15 bases remained unmatched. The CDR3 extends over 17 amino acids. The CDR3 coding sequence is TGTGCCAGCACGACCGATCGACTAGCGGGACGGTGGGGGGAGCTGTTTTTT. The encoded protein is CASTTDRLAGRWGELFF.

This clone occurred a few times. This chain joins TRBV10-2 and TRBJ1-1; 7 bases align to TRBD1. Germline V CDR1 and CDR2: WSHSY, SAAADI. The CDR3 is 15 amino acids. The J segment lost 2 bases and the V segment lost 8 bases, leaving 11 bases of the junction unmatched. The CDR3 nucleotides are TGCGCCAGCGGTGGGACAGTGGGGCTAAACACTGAAGCTTTCTTT. Its protein is CASGGTVGLNTEAFF.

This clone was detected once. This chain joins TRBV6-5 and TRBJ2-3, with 13 bases fitting TRBD2. The CDR3 covers 15 residues. Germline CDR1 and CDR2: MNHEY and SVGAGI. Trimming took 6 bases from V and 6 from J; bases not matched to a gene: 6. CDR3: CASRRGTSGEDTQYF. The CDR3 bases are TGTGCCAGCAGACGGGGGACTAGCGGGGAGGATACGCAGTATTTT.

This chain links TRBV30 with TRBJ1-5; TRBD1 is a possible D gene (5 bases). Germline V gene sequence: CDR1 GTSNPN, CDR2 SVGIG (reference sequence). Trimming removed 0 bases from V and 4 bases from J, with 19 bases in between. CDR3 length: 17 residues. CDR3 in DNA: TGTGCCTGGAGTGTCCAAACTCAGTCCTCAGGGAATCAGCCCCAGCATTTT. Its protein is CAWSVQTQSSGNQPQHF.

The genes are TRBV21-1 and TRBJ1-1. TRBV21-1 is marked as a pseudogene. This CDR3 contains 14 residues. The CDR3 is CASSSNLLHTEAFF. Here the CDR3 DNA reads TGTGCCAGCAGCTCTAATCTACTTCACACTGAAGCTTTCTTT.

The rearrangement uses TRBV5-1 and TRBJ1-1; no clear D gene. Trimming removed 2 bases from V and 1 base from J, with 6 bases in between. This CDR3 region has 13 residues. In germline, CDR1 is SGHRS, CDR2 YFSETQ. For the CDR3, the DNA is TGCGCCAGCAGCTTCAGCGAGAACACTGAAGCTTTCTTT. Amino acids: CASSFSENTEAFF.

The chain couples TRBV15 to TRBJ1-1; tentative D call: TRBD1 (5 bases). The CDR3 has 14 amino acids. The germline CDR1 and CDR2 sequences are LNHNV and YYDKDF (reference sequence). Trimming shortened V by 2 bases and J by 9 bases, and 16 bases separated the two germline ends. The DNA of the CDR3 is TGTGCCACCAGCAGACAGGGTCTCACCACACAAGCTTTCTTT. Encoded protein: CATSRQGLTTQAFF.

This clone has only one observation. V usage is TRBV5-1 and J usage is TRBJ2-3; D perhaps matches TRBD2 (6 bases). Between the trimmed V and J ends, which lost 7 bases and 6 bases, there was a span of 18 bases. The germline gives CDR1 SGHRS, CDR2 YFSETQ. This CDR3 is built from 14 residues. The CDR3 sequence is CASSPTSIWDTQYF. The CDR3 DNA reads TGCGCCAGCTCCCCGACTAGTATCTGGGATACGCAGTATTTT.

The chain combines TRBV30 with TRBJ2-5; 8 bases fit TRBD1. The J call may not be correct, given that the DNA end is closer to TRBJ2-7. Germline V gene data show CDR1 as GTSNPN and CDR2 as SVGIG (reference sequence). This CDR3 has 15 amino acids. DNA of the CDR3: TGTGCCTGGACCCCGCGCAGGGGGCTCTCCTACGAGCAGTACTTC. Translated: CAWTPRRGLSYEQYF.

The genes are TRBV4-3 and TRBJ2-6; no clear D gene. V was cut by 1 base and J by 3 bases, with 7 bases left in between. CDR1 LGHNA and CDR2 YSLEER come from the germline V gene. The CDR3 length is 15 residues. This chain's CDR3 is CASSQAGFGANVLTF. For the CDR3, the DNA is TGCGCCAGCAGCCAAGCGGGTTTTGGGGCCAACGTCCTGACTTTC.

The chain joins TRBV29-1 to TRBJ2-5; perhaps TRBD1 as D (7 bases). Germline assignment: CDR1 SQVTM and CDR2 ANQGSEA. The CDR3 sequence is 15 residues long. Trimming shortened V by 3 bases and J by 1 base, and 15 bases separated the two germline ends. CDR3 bases: TGCAGCGTTGAGGGAGGACAGGCGATCCAAGAGACCCAGTACTTC. This codes for CSVEGGQAIQETQYF. Together with reference TRBV29-1 and TRBJ2-5, the CDR3 gives the full variable domain: SAVISQKPSRDICQRGTSLTIQCQVDSQVTMMFWYRQQPGQSLTLIATANQGSEATYESGFVIDKFPISRPNLTFSTLTVSNMSPEDSSIYLCSVEGGQAIQETQYFGPGTRLLVL.

V usage is TRBV16 and J usage is TRBJ2-6; D gene ambiguous. Germline assignment: CDR1 KGHSY and CDR2 FQNENV. Trimming cost V 3 bases and J 0 bases, with 0 bases left between them. This CDR3 spans 13 amino acids. The CDR3 DNA sequence: TGTGCCAGCAGCCACTCTGGGGCCAACGTCCTGACTTTC. It encodes CASSHSGANVLTF.

The J gene is TRBJ2-4, the V gene TRBV18, with D perhaps being TRBD1 or TRBD2 (5 bases each). The CDR3 contains 13 residues. Trimming took off 2 bases at V and 8 bases at J, with 10 bases between the two ends. Germline values: CDR1 KGHSH, CDR2 LQKENI. CDR3 sequence: CASSPKGRDIQYF. DNA for the CDR3: TGTGCCAGCTCACCAAAGGGACGAGACATTCAGTACTTC.

This chain connects TRBV7-9 to TRBJ2-7; 12 nucleotides match TRBD2. CDR3 length equals 13 residues. V lost 7 bases, J lost 4 bases, and 2 bases stayed unmatched. Germline V gives CDR1 SEHNR, CDR2 FQNEAQ (reference sequence). CDR3 DNA sequence: TGTGCCAGCAACCTAGCGGGAGGGTACGAGCAGTACTTC. Translation gives CASNLAGGYEQYF.